Below are 15 T cell receptor beta chains sequenced from a single sample in a study of metastatic and nonmetastatic thyroid tumors. The entire patient cohort was treatment-naive prior to thyroid surgery. TCRdb re-analyzed the PCR reads through MiXCR. The table has 25,000 to 35,000 clones, roughly 30% seen once; the top ten hold approximately 31%. The sample comprised blood. The receptors were gathered from a female donor with papillary thyroid cancer or a benign thyroid nodule (not recorded which). Some clones in this sample may be carry-over from other donors' samples.

This clone came up many times. This chain links TRBV30 with TRBJ1-3; D call uncertain. Germline V CDR1 and CDR2: GTSNPN, SVGIG (reference sequence). The V end was cut by 4 bases, the J end by 3 bases, with 16 bases between. The CDR3 is 15 amino acids. In DNA, the CDR3 is TGTGCCTGGACCCTTTTTCCTATGGGTGGAAACACCATATATTTT. It yields the protein CAWTLFPMGGNTIYF.

This clone was detected ten times or more. The rearrangement uses TRBV5-4 and TRBJ1-6, with D maybe TRBD1 (5 bases). V shed 1 base and J shed 6 bases, with 14 bases lying between them. The CDR3 contains 16 residues. The germline CDR1 and CDR2 sequences are SGHNT and YYREEE (reference sequence). CDR3 DNA sequence: TGTGCCAGCAGCTTGTCGGGACGGGGGGGTAATTCACCCCTCCACTTT. Amino acid sequence: CASSLSGRGGNSPLHF.

The sample holds many counts of this clone. The gene calls are TRBV9 and TRBJ1-4; no clear D. Germline CDR1 reads SGDLS; CDR2 reads YYNGEE. The CDR3 spans 16 residues. V dropped 0 bases and J dropped 0 bases, with 9 bases sitting between them. CDR3 residues: CASSVGKETTNEKLFF. CDR3 coding DNA: TGTGCCAGCAGCGTAGGGAAGGAGACAACTAATGAAAAACTGTTTTTT.

Concerning this clone itself: One end of the junction varies from germline; a read error may be responsible. This CDR3 is CASSPGGFYNVQFF. The CDR3 nucleotides read TGTGCCAGCAGCCCGGGAGGGTTTTACAATGTGCAGTTCTTC. The chain joins TRBV27 to TRBJ2-1, with 8 bases fitting TRBD2. Germline values: CDR1 MNHEY, CDR2 SMNVEV (reference sequence). CDR3 length equals 14 residues.

This clone counts as medium-sized (0.01 to 0.1%). This chain joins TRBV10-1 and TRBJ1-1; D call uncertain. Germline-derived CDR1 and CDR2 are WNHNN and SYGVQD (reference sequence). CDR3 length: 13 amino acids. Trimming removed 4 bases at V and 7 bases at J, with 13 bases between. CDR3 sequence reads: CASSVSEAGEAFF. CDR3 sequence (DNA): TGCGCCAGCAGTGTCTCGGAAGCAGGTGAAGCTTTCTTT.

This clone was found a few times. This sequence joins TRBV11-2 and TRBJ2-2; D may be TRBD2 (6 bases). The CDR3 is 15 amino acids. Per the germline V gene, CDR1 is SGHAT and CDR2 is FQNNGV. V was cut by 2 bases and J by 5 bases, with 12 bases left in between. The CDR3 DNA is TGTGCCAGCAGCTTATCCCTAGCGCGAACCGGGGAGCTGTTTTTT. It yields the protein CASSLSLARTGELFF. Full variable domain (remainder filled in from reference TRBV11-2 and TRBJ2-2): EAGVAQSPRYKIIEKRQSVAFWCNPISGHATLYWYQQILGQGPKLLIQFQNNGVVDDSQLPKDRFSAERLKGVDSTLKIQPAKLEDSAVYLCASSLSLARTGELFFGEGSRLTVL.

The V and J genes are TRBV7-2 and TRBJ1-2, with 8 bases fitting TRBD1. Trimming cost V 5 bases and J 5 bases; bases outside gene matches: 7. The CDR3 sequence is 14 residues long. Germline loops: CDR1 SGHTA, CDR2 FQGNSA. The CDR3 loop is CASSRGQGPYGYTF. The CDR3 region has the DNA TGTGCCAGCAGCCGAGGACAGGGTCCTTATGGCTACACCTTC.

This clone was seen more than once but under ten times. The J gene is TRBJ2-2, the V gene TRBV28; the match to TRBD2 covers 7 bases. This CDR3 is built from 18 residues. Germline V gene lookup returns CDR1 MDHEN and CDR2 SYDVKM. The V segment lost 3 bases and the J segment 2 bases; nucleotides outside the gene matches: 12. The CDR3 is CASSFLRAGRSNTGELFF. The CDR3 DNA follows: TGTGCCAGCAGTTTTTTAAGAGCGGGGCGGAGTAACACCGGGGAGCTGTTTTTT.

The rearrangement joins TRBV12-3 or TRBV12-4 to TRBJ2-1; possibly TRBD2 for D (6 bases). V lost 6 bases and J lost 8, with 14 bases in between. There are 13 residues in the CDR3. CDR3 in DNA: TGTGCCAGCAGATCTCCCCCGGGAGATGAGCAGTTCTTC. It yields the protein CASRSPPGDEQFF.

The chain links TRBV5-1 to TRBJ1-2, with 7 bases that match TRBD1. V trimming: 2 bases; J trimming: 8 bases; junction bases outside the gene matches: 6. This CDR3 spans 13 amino acids. The germline V gene has CDR1 SGHRS and CDR2 YFSETQ. The DNA for the CDR3 is TGCGCCAGCAGCTTCACAGGGGTTGGGGGCTACACCTTC. Its translation is CASSFTGVGGYTF.

This chain uses TRBV4-1 with TRBJ2-5, with 8 bases fitting TRBD2. The germline V gene encodes CDR1 MGHRA and CDR2 YSYEKL. The CDR3 sequence is 13 residues long. The trim removed 4 bases at V and 5 bases at J, leaving 3 bases unmatched. CDR3 sequence reads: CASSPREGETQYF. CDR3 in DNA: TGCGCCAGCAGCCCCCGGGAGGGGGAGACCCAGTACTTC.

The sample holds a few counts of this clone. This chain joins TRBV6-1 and TRBJ2-2; D is possibly TRBD1 or TRBD2 (6 bases each). The CDR3 has 14 residues. Germline lookup yields CDR1 MNHNS and CDR2 SASEGT. Deletions cut 3 bases from V and 6 bases from J, with 11 bases between. The CDR3, as DNA: TGTGCCAGCAGTGAGTGGGGGGCGGCCGGGGAGCTGTTTTTT. Amino acids: CASSEWGAAGELFF.

This clone has a handful of counts. This chain links TRBV9 with TRBJ2-1; D is undetermined. Per the germline V gene, CDR1 is SGDLS and CDR2 is YYNGEE. Trimming took off 0 bases at V and 8 bases at J, with 6 bases between the two ends. This CDR3 has 12 residues. The CDR3 is CASSVVGDEQFF. The CDR3 bases are TGTGCCAGCAGCGTAGTGGGTGATGAGCAGTTCTTC.

V is TRBV7-2 and J is TRBJ2-5, with D perhaps TRBD2 (5 bases). CDR1 and CDR2 from the germline V gene are SGHTA and FQGNSA. This CDR3 region has 12 residues. V lost 7 bases to trimming and J lost 4 bases, with 10 bases between them. The CDR3 bases are TGTGCCAGCACAAATCGGGGAGAGACCCAGTACTTC. It translates to CASTNRGETQYF.

This clone has just a few counts. An end of the junction does not agree with germline; a read error may underlie this. The J gene is TRBJ2-3, the V gene TRBV10-1; D gene uncertain. This CDR3 contains 12 residues. Germline V gene data show CDR1 as WNHNN and CDR2 as SYGVQD (reference sequence). CDR3 DNA sequence: TGCGCCAGTAGTCCGACCACAGATACGCGGTATTTT. It encodes CASSPTTDTRYF.